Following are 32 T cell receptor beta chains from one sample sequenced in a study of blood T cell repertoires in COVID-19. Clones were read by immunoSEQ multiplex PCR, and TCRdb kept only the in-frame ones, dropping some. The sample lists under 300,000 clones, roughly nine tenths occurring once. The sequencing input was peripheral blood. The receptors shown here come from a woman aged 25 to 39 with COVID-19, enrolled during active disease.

The CDR3 loop is CASSFHRVYTEAFF. In DNA, the CDR3 is TGTGCCAGCAGTTTTCACAGGGTTTACACTGAAGCTTTCTTT. V and J are TRBV28 and TRBJ1-1, with TRBD1 as a possible D gene (6 bases). The germline V gene encodes CDR1 MDHEN and CDR2 SYDVKM. The CDR3 sequence is 14 residues long. Between the trimmed V and J ends, which lost 3 bases and 3 bases, there was a span of 11 bases.

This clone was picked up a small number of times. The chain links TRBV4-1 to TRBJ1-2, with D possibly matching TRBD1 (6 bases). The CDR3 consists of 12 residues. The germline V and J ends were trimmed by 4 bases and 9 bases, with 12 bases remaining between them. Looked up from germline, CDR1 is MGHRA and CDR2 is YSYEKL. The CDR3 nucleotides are TGCGCCAGCAGCCGGGGGCCTGGGAGCTACACCTTC. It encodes CASSRGPGSYTF.

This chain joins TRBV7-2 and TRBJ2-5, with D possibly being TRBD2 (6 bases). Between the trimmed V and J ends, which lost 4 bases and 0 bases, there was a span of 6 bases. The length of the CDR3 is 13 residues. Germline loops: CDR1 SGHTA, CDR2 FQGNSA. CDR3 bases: TGTGCCAGCAGCTGGACTAACCAAGAGACCCAGTACTTC. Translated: CASSWTNQETQYF.

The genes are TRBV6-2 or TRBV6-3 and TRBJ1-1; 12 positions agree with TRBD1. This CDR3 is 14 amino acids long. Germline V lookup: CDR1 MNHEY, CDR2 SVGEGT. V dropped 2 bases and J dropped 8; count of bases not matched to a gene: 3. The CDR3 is CASSYTGQGAEAFF. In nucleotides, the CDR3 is TGTGCCAGCAGTTACACGGGACAGGGGGCCGAAGCTTTCTTT.

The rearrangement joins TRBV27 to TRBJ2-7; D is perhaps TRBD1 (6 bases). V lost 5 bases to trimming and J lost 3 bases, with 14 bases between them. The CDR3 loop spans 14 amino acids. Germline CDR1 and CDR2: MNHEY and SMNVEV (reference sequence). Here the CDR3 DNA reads TGTGCCAGCAGTGCGGACAGTAGGTTCTACGAGCAGTACTTC. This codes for CASSADSRFYEQYF.

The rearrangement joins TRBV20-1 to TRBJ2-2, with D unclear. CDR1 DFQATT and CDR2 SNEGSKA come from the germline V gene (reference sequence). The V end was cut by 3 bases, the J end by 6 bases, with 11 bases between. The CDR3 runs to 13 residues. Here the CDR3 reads CSASSGLAGELFF. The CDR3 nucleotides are TGCAGTGCTAGTTCAGGTCTGGCCGGGGAGCTGTTTTTT.

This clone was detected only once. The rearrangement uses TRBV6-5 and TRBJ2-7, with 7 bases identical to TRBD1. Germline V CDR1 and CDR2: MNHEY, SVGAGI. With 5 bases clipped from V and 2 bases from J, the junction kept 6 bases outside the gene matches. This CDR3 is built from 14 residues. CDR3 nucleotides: TGTGCCAGCAGTACCTACGGGACAGCCTACGAGCAGTACTTC. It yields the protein CASSTYGTAYEQYF.

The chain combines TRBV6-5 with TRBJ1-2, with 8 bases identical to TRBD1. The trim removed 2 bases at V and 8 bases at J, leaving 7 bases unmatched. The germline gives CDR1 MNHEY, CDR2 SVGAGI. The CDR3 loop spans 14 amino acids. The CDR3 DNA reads TGTGCCAGCAGTTACACGACAGGGGCGGGAGGCTACACCTTC. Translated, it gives CASSYTTGAGGYTF.

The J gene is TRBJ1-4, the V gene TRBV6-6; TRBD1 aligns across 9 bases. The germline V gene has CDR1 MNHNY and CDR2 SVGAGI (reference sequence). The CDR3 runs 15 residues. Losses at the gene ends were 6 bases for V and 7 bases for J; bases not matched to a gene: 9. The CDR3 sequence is CASRGHRGLGEKLFF. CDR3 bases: TGTGCCAGCAGGGGGCACAGGGGGCTTGGTGAAAAACTGTTTTTT.

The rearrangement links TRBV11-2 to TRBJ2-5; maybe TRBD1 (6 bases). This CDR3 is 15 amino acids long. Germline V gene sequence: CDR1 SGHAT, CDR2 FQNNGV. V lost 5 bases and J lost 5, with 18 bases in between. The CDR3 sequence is CASSPGAGAGETQYF. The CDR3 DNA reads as TGTGCCAGCAGCCCCGGGGCAGGGGCCGGGGAGACCCAGTACTTC.

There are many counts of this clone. In nucleotides, the CDR3 is TGCGCCAGCAGTCAGAAAAGACAGGGTAAGGGTTCACCCCTCCACTTT. Translated, it gives CASSQKRQGKGSPLHF. V usage is TRBV10-1 and J usage is TRBJ1-6, with TRBD1 matching over 7 bases. The germline V gene has CDR1 WNHNN and CDR2 SYGVQD (reference sequence). V lost 5 bases to trimming and J lost 9 bases; unmatched junction nucleotides: 13. The CDR3 covers 16 residues.

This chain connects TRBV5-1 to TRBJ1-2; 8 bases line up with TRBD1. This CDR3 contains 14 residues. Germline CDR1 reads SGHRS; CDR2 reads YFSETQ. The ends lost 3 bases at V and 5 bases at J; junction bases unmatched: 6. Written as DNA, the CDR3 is TGCGCCAGCAGCTGGGGACAGGAGGGGTATGGCTACACCTTC. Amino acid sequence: CASSWGQEGYGYTF.

The CDR3 DNA sequence: TGCGCCAGCAGCCAAGGACACGGAAGCTCCTACGAGCAGTACTTC. Protein: CASSQGHGSSYEQYF. The V gene is TRBV4-1, the J gene TRBJ2-7, with D unclear. This CDR3 comprises 15 residues. Germline CDR1 MGHRA, CDR2 YSYEKL. V was cut by 1 base and J by 0 bases, with 10 bases left in between.

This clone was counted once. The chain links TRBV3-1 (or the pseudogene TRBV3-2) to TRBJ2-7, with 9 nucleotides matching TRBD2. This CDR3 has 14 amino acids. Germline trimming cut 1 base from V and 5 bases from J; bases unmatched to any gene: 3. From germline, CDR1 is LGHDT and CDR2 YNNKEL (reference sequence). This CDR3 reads CASSQAAGGHEQYF. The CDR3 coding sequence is TGTGCCAGCAGCCAAGCAGCGGGGGGACACGAGCAGTACTTC.

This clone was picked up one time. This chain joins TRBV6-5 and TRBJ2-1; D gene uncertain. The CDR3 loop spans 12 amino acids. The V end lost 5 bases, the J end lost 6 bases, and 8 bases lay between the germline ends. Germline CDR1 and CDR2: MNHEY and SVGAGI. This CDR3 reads CASSLDFNEQFF. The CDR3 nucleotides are TGTGCCAGCAGTCTAGACTTCAATGAGCAGTTCTTC.

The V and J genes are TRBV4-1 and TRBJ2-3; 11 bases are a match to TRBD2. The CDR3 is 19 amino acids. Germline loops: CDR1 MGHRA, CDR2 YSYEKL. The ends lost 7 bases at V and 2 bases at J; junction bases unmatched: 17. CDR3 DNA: TGCGCCAGCACCGAGCCTGGGACTAGCGGAGCCTACTCCACAGATACGCAGTATTTT. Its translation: CASTEPGTSGAYSTDTQYF.

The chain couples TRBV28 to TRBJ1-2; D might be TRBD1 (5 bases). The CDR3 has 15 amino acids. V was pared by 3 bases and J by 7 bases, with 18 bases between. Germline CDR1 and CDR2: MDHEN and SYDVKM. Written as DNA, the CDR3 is TGTGCCAGCAGTTTGTCCCAGGTCCCTAGGGGTGGCTACACCTTC. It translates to CASSLSQVPRGGYTF.

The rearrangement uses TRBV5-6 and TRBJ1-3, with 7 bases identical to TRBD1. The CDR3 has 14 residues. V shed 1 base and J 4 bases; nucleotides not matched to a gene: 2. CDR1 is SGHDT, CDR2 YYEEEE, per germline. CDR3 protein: CASSLRGQGNTIYF. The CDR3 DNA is TGTGCCAGCAGCTTGAGGGGACAGGGAAACACCATATATTTT.

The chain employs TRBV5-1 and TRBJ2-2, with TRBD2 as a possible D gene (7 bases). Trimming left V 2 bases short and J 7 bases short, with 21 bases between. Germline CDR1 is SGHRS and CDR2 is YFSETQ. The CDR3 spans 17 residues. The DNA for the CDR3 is TGCGCCAGCAGCTTTTATACGGGGGGCCTGGTCAACGGGGAGCTGTTTTTT. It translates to CASSFYTGGLVNGELFF.

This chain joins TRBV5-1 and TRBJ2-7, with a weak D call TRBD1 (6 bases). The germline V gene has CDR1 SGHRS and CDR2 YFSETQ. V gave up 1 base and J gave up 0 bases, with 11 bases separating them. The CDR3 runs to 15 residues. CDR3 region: CASSLTGLSSYEQYF. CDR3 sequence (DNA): TGCGCCAGCAGCTTGACAGGGCTGAGCTCCTACGAGCAGTACTTC. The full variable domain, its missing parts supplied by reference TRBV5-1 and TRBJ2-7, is KAGVTQTPRYLIKTRGQQVTLSCSPISGHRSVSWYQQTPGQGLQFLFEYFSETQRNKGNFPGRFSGRQFSNSRSEMNVSTLELGDSALYLCASSLTGLSSYEQYFGPGTRLTVT.

This CDR3 reads CASSHRGSKNIQYF. CDR3 nucleotide sequence: TGCGCCAGCAGCCACAGGGGGAGCAAAAACATTCAGTACTTC. This rearrangement joins TRBV5-1 to TRBJ2-4, with 8 bases lining up with TRBD1. The length of the CDR3 is 14 residues. Germline values: CDR1 SGHRS, CDR2 YFSETQ. Trimming at V came to 4 bases and at J to 3 bases, leaving 3 bases not matched to a gene.

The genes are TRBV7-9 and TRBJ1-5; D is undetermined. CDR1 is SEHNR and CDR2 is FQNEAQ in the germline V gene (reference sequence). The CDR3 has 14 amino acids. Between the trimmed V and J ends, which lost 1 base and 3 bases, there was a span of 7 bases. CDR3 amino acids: CASSLDSANQPQHF. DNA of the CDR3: TGTGCCAGCAGCTTAGACTCCGCCAATCAGCCCCAGCATTTT.

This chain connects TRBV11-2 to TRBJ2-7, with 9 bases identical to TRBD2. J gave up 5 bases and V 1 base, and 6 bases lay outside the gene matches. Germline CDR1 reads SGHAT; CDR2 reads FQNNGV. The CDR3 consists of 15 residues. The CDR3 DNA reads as TGTGCCAGCAGCTTAGGTGGCGGGGGGGCAGACGAGCAGTACTTC. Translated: CASSLGGGGADEQYF.

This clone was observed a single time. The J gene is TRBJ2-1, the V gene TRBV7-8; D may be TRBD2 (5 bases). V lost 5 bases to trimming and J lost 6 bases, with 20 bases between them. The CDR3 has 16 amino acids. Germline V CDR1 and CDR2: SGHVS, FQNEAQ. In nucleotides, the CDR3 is TGTGCCAGCAGCCCAAGGGAGTGGATTTCGGGCAATGAGCAGTTCTTC. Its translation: CASSPREWISGNEQFF. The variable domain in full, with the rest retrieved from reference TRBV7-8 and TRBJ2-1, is GAGVSQSPRYKVAKRGQDVALRCDPISGHVSLFWYQQALGQGPEFLTYFQNEAQLDKSGLPSDRFFAERPEGSVSTLKIQRTQQEDSAVYLCASSPREWISGNEQFFGPGTRLTVL.

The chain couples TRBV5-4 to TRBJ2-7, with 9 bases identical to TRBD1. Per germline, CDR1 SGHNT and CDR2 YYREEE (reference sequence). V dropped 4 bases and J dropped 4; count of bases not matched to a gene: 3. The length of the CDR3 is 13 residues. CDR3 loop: CASSRDRVYEQYF. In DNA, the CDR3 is TGTGCCAGCAGCCGGGACAGGGTATACGAGCAGTACTTC.

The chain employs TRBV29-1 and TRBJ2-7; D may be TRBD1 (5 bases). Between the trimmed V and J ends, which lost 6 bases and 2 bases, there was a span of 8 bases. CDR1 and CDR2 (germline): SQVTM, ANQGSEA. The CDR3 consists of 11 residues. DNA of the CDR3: TGCAGCGTAAAAGGGGCCTACGAGCAGTACTTC. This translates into CSVKGAYEQYF.

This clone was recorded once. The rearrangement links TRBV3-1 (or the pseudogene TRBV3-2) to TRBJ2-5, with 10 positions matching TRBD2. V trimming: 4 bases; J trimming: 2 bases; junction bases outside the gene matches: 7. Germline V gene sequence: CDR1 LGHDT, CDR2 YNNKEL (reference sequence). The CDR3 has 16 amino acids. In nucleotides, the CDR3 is TGTGCCAGCAGCCCCCGGACTAGCGGAGAACAAGAGACCCAGTACTTC. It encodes CASSPRTSGEQETQYF.

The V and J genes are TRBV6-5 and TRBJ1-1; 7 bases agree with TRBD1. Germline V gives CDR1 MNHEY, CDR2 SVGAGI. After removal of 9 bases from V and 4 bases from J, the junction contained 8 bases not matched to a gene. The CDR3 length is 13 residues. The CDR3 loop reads CASQGVESTEAFF. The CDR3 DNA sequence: TGTGCCAGTCAGGGGGTAGAGAGCACTGAAGCTTTCTTT.

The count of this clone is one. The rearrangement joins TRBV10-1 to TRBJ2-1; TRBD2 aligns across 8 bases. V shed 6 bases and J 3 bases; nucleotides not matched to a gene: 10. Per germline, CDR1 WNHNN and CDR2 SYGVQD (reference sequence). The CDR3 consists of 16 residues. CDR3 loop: CASSSQRGGYYNEQFF. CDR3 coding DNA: TGCGCCAGCAGCTCTCAACGGGGGGGGTACTACAATGAGCAGTTCTTC.

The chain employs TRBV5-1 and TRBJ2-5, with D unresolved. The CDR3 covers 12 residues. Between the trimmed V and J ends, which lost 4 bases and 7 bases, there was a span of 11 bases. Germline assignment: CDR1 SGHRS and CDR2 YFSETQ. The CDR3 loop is CASSEVPGTQYF. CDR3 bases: TGCGCCAGCAGCGAGGTGCCGGGGACCCAGTACTTC.

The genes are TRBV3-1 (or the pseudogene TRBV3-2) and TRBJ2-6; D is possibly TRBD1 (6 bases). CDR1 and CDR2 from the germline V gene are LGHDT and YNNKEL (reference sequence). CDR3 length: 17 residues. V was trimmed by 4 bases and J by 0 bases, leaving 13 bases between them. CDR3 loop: CASSPTGINSGANVLTF. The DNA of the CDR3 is TGTGCCAGCAGCCCGACAGGCATTAACTCTGGGGCCAACGTCCTGACTTTC.

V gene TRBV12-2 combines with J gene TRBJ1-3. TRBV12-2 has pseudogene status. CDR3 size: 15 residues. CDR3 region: CASRLVRGYGNTIYF. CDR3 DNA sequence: TGTGCAAGTCGCTTAGTTCGGGGATATGGAAACACCATATATTTT.